What follows are 14 T cell receptor beta chains derived from one specimen sequenced in a study of cytomegalovirus exposure and HLA in healthy donors. Amplification used 60 Vbeta primers and 13 Jbeta primers. Generated by immunoSEQ multiplex PCR, the TCRdb table keeps only in-frame clones and is missing some. This table holds 90,000 to 120,000 clones, roughly 75% found once. The sequenced material came from PBMCs. The receptor set was obtained from a middle-aged woman in good health and CMV-seronegative.

This clone showed up just once. The chain recombines TRBV10-3 with TRBJ2-1; TRBD2 matches at 11 bases. With V trimmed by 6 bases and J by 5 bases, 3 bases remained unmatched. This CDR3 is 14 amino acids long. The germline CDR1 and CDR2 sequences are ENHRY and SYGVKD. The CDR3 DNA is TGTGCCATCAGATTAGCGGGAGGGAACAATGAGCAGTTCTTC. This gives the protein CAIRLAGGNNEQFF.

The chain joins TRBV19 to TRBJ2-7, with 9 bases identical to TRBD1. Trimming took 6 bases from V and 2 from J; bases not matched to a gene: 20. Per germline, CDR1 LNHDA and CDR2 SQIVND (reference sequence). The CDR3 is 19 amino acids. CDR3 bases: TGTGCCAGTAGCCCAGGACAGGGGCGACAATATTCCGTGACCTACGAGCAGTACTTC. Its translation is CASSPGQGRQYSVTYEQYF.

The chain carries TRBV5-1 and TRBJ2-1, with D possibly matching TRBD2 (5 bases). CDR1 and CDR2 (germline): SGHRS, YFSETQ. The CDR3 length is 15 residues. V shed 0 bases and J shed 5 bases, with 12 bases lying between them. CDR3 region: CASSLEPSRHNEQFF. The CDR3 DNA reads as TGCGCCAGCAGCTTGGAGCCTAGCCGACACAATGAGCAGTTCTTC.

The count of this clone is one. The chain links TRBV29-1 to TRBJ2-1; TRBD2 matches 9 bases. V was pared by 7 bases and J by 7 bases, with 11 bases of the junction left unmatched. The V gene's germline CDR1 is SQVTM and CDR2 ANQGSEA. The CDR3 is made up of 14 amino acids. The CDR3 protein is CSAPGLAGTNEQFF. As DNA, the CDR3 is TGCAGCGCTCCCGGGCTAGCGGGAACTAATGAGCAGTTCTTC.

This clone has more than one count but fewer than ten. The chain couples TRBV6-4 to TRBJ1-6, with D perhaps matching TRBD1 (5 bases). The CDR3 spans 20 residues. Trimming took off 0 bases at V and 4 bases at J, with 22 bases between the two ends. Germline values: CDR1 MRHNA, CDR2 SNTAGT. The CDR3 nucleotides read TGTGCCAGCAGTGACTCGAGGCAGGGTTGGGCTCTCATGTATAATTCACCCCTCCACTTT. This encodes CASSDSRQGWALMYNSPLHF.

V gene TRBV11-1 combines with J gene TRBJ2-5; 7 nucleotides match TRBD2. Trimming cost V 4 bases and J 5 bases; bases outside gene matches: 13. The CDR3 length is 16 residues. Germline V lookup: CDR1 SGHAT, CDR2 FQDESV (reference sequence). The CDR3 region has the DNA TGTGCCAGCAGCTCATCGGCGACTAGCCCGAAGGAGACCCAGTACTTC. Its protein is CASSSSATSPKETQYF.

This clone was detected a few times. The V gene is TRBV5-6, the J gene TRBJ1-1; possible D gene TRBD1, 6 bases. Trimming took 0 bases from V and 5 from J, leaving 11 bases between them. Germline V gene lookup returns CDR1 SGHDT and CDR2 YYEEEE. The CDR3 totals 14 residues. The CDR3: CASSLAGADTEAFF. CDR3 DNA: TGTGCCAGCAGCTTGGCAGGGGCTGATACTGAAGCTTTCTTT.

The chain joins TRBV7-2 to TRBJ1-3; a possible D gene is TRBD1 (5 bases). The CDR3 consists of 14 residues. V was trimmed by 2 bases and J by 4 bases, leaving 9 bases between them. CDR1 and CDR2 (germline): SGHTA, FQGNSA. DNA for the CDR3: TGTGCCAGCAGCTTAATGGGGGGGGGAAACACCATATATTTT. It specifies CASSLMGGGNTIYF.

The V gene is TRBV10-3, the J gene TRBJ1-2; 9 bases fit TRBD1. This CDR3 contains 13 residues. J was trimmed by 0 bases and V by 8 bases; bases with no gene match: 1. CDR1 and CDR2 from the germline V gene are ENHRY and SYGVKD. CDR3 bases: TGTGCCATCGGGGACAGGGCTAACTATGGCTACACCTTC. It encodes CAIGDRANYGYTF.

The gene calls are TRBV5-1 and TRBJ2-5, with unresolved D. V was pared by 4 bases and J by 5 bases, with 12 bases between. CDR1 is SGHRS and CDR2 is YFSETQ in the germline V gene. The CDR3 runs to 13 residues. The CDR3 loop is CASSPSYAETQYF. CDR3 DNA sequence: TGCGCCAGCAGCCCTAGTTATGCCGAGACCCAGTACTTC.

This chain uses TRBV29-1 with TRBJ2-1; TRBD2 aligns across 7 bases. The V and J ends lost 0 bases and 5 bases, in that order; junction bases with no gene match: 7. The length of the CDR3 is 15 residues. Germline V gives CDR1 SQVTM, CDR2 ANQGSEA. The CDR3 coding sequence is TGCAGCGTTGAAGATCCGGGCGGGAGACACAATGAGCAGTTCTTC. Its translation is CSVEDPGGRHNEQFF.

The gene calls are TRBV4-2 and TRBJ2-1, with a possible D match to TRBD2 (5 bases). V lost 4 bases and J lost 8, with 15 bases in between. CDR3 length: 14 amino acids. Germline assignment: CDR1 LGHNA and CDR2 YNFKEQ. The CDR3 sequence: CASSLQTGWDEQFF. The CDR3 DNA sequence: TGTGCCAGCAGCCTTCAAACGGGGTGGGATGAGCAGTTCTTC.

Note on this clone: The same CDR3 arises from other DNA sequences in this sample as well. The V gene is TRBV18, the J gene TRBJ1-4; D call uncertain. The germline V and J ends were trimmed by 3 bases and 0 bases, with 5 bases remaining between them. Germline values: CDR1 KGHSH, CDR2 LQKENI. This CDR3 is built from 14 residues. CDR3 nucleotides: TGTGCCAGCTCACCCGGTGCAACTAATGAAAAACTGTTTTTT. Translating it yields CASSPGATNEKLFF.

The genes are TRBV2 and TRBJ1-1; D is possibly TRBD1 (5 bases). CDR3 size: 13 residues. In germline, CDR1 is SNHLY, CDR2 FYNNEI. V lost 5 bases, J lost 8 bases, and 15 bases lay in between. The CDR3 sequence is CASSSQGGLEAFF. The CDR3 DNA reads as TGTGCCAGCAGTTCCCAGGGAGGACTAGAAGCTTTCTTT. The entire variable domain, with the rest obtained from reference TRBV2 and TRBJ1-1, is as follows: EPEVTQTPSHQVTQMGQEVILRCVPISNHLYFYWYRQILGQKVEFLVSFYNNEISEKSEIFDDQFSVERPDGSNFTLKIRSTKLEDSAMYFCASSSQGGLEAFFGQGTRLTVV.